The 5 T cell receptor beta chains given below trace back to one sample, sequenced in a study of T cell responses to AZD1222 COVID-19 vaccine. Sequencing was performed with immunoSEQ multiplex PCR; in TCRdb, only in-frame clones are kept and a portion is missing. The table lists around 84,000 clones, approximately 86% of them singletons. Here the sequenced sample was peripheral blood, taken on day 0 of AZD1222 vaccination. The source of these receptors is an adult in good health.

The rearrangement uses TRBV7-8 and TRBJ1-2; a weak D match, TRBD1 (6 bases). There are 15 residues in the CDR3. Per germline, CDR1 SGHVS and CDR2 FQNEAQ. V was clipped by 4 bases and J by 6 bases, with 18 bases between them. CDR3 region: CASSSPWGGADGYTF. The CDR3 nucleotides are TGTGCCAGCAGCTCGCCCTGGGGGGGGGCTGATGGCTACACCTTC.

This chain links TRBV7-9 with TRBJ2-7, with unresolved D. Germline loops: CDR1 SEHNR, CDR2 FQNEAQ (reference sequence). The V gene lost 1 base and the J gene lost 3 bases, with 7 bases spanning the gap. The CDR3 spans 13 residues. The CDR3 region has the DNA TGTGCCAGCAGCTTAGGCCCAGTCTACGAGCAGTACTTC. This sequence encodes CASSLGPVYEQYF.

The gene calls are TRBV9 and TRBJ1-6; 10 bases align to TRBD1. The J segment lost 8 bases and the V segment lost 3 bases, leaving 2 bases of the junction unmatched. Looked up from germline, CDR1 is SGDLS and CDR2 is YYNGEE. The CDR3 spans 14 residues. The CDR3 protein is CASSAGTGDSPLHF. The CDR3 DNA sequence: TGTGCCAGCAGCGCCGGGACAGGGGATTCACCCCTCCACTTT.

The gene calls are TRBV3-1 (or the pseudogene TRBV3-2) and TRBJ1-3, with D maybe TRBD1 (5 bases). There are 15 residues in the CDR3. Germline V gene lookup returns CDR1 LGHDT and CDR2 YNNKEL (reference sequence). V dropped 4 bases and J dropped 3 bases, with 13 bases sitting between them. The CDR3 DNA sequence: TGTGCCAGCAGCCTCGGGAGGGGTAGTGGAAACACCATATATTTT. As protein: CASSLGRGSGNTIYF.

J is TRBJ2-1 and V is TRBV10-2; D is perhaps TRBD2 (5 bases). Germline V gene sequence: CDR1 WSHSY, CDR2 SAAADI. V gave up 1 base and J gave up 6 bases, with 7 bases separating them. CDR3 length: 13 residues. The CDR3 loop is CASSEWERNEQFF. In DNA form, the CDR3 reads TGCGCCAGCAGTGAGTGGGAGCGCAATGAGCAGTTCTTC.